This T cell receptor (beta chain) was sequenced during a study of T cells after posttransplantation cyclophosphamide. Study-wide results and caveats: Recipient CMV seropositivity and CMV reactivation strongly tracked TRB clonality.

This clone was recorded many times. As yet, its antigen is unknown. CDR3 length: 16 amino acids. The J segment lost 2 bases and the V segment lost 1 base, leaving 7 bases of the junction unmatched. The V gene's germline CDR1 is MNHEY and CDR2 SVGAGI. TCRdb's table, derived via immunoSEQ multiplex PCR, lists solely in-frame clones and lacks some. Listed for the sample are roughly 42,000 clones, none seen a single time. The chain carries TRBV6-5 and TRBJ1-2; 7 bases map to TRBD1. This TCR came from a woman between 45 and 60 years old in good health and a related stem cell transplant donor. What was sequenced was PBMCs. This chain's CDR3 is CASSYFRTGGNYGYTF. CDR3 sequence (DNA): TGTGCCAGCAGTTACTTCCGGACAGGAGGGAACTATGGCTACACCTTC.